The rows below give T cell receptor beta chains drawn from one sample of a study of T cell repertoires in aging, cancer and after chemotherapy. TCRdb re-called the multiplex PCR reads with MiXCR, one entry per CDR3 protein. Among roughly 600 distinct CDR3 sequences, about 25% were seen once, and the ten largest hold about 50%. The sample was blood. These receptors were taken from a human donor with a solid tumor. The conserved cysteine and the conserved F or W are not part of the CDR3 here. Part of the rows lack a size; the others show once, few, many or a class for expanded clones.

V,J,size,CDR3
TRBV11-1,TRBJ2-7,-,ASSLPGEQY
TRBV24-1,TRBJ2-3,-,ATSDLTSATDTQY
TRBV30,TRBJ2-2,large,AWSRLATGELF
TRBV20-1,TRBJ1-5,-,SAKSQGAHGNQPQH
TRBV20-1,TRBJ2-3,-,SARDPTSGGSDTQY
TRBV6-6,TRBJ2-1,medium-sized,ASSSLLGRSYNEQF
TRBV5-6,TRBJ2-1,large,ASSYAGGQGQF
TRBV15,TRBJ1-4,-,ATSRDPGGGEKLF
TRBV28,TRBJ1-1,-,ASSLWAGPGTEAF
TRBV19,TRBJ1-6,medium-sized,ATSWDSLYSPLH
TRBV12-3/TRBV12-4,TRBJ2-7,large,ASTPTSRRSAGGEQY
TRBV15,TRBJ2-7,medium-sized,ATSSGDRSYEQY
TRBV12-3/TRBV12-4,TRBJ1-5,-,ASTHRNQPQH
TRBV29-1,TRBJ1-1,large,SVEGLPLTEAF
TRBV7-9,TRBJ2-5,-,ASSLSATQETQY
TRBV27,TRBJ2-1,medium-sized,ASSPVTWGGDEQF
TRBV6-6,TRBJ2-7,large,ASSLPPVYEQY
TRBV29-1,TRBJ1-4,-,SVAAPANEKLF
TRBV20-1,TRBJ1-2,few,SARPNNGPSYGYT